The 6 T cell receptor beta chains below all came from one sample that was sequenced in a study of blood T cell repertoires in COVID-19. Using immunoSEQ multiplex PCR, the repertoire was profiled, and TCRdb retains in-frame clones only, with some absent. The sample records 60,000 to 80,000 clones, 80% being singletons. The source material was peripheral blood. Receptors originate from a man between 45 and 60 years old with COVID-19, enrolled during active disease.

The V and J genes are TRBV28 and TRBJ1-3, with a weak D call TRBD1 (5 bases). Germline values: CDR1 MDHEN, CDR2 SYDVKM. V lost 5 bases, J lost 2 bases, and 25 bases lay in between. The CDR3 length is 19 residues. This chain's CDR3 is CASSGWGRESTAPGNTIYF. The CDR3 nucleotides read TGTGCCAGCAGTGGCTGGGGCAGGGAATCGACAGCACCTGGAAACACCATATATTTT.

In DNA form, the CDR3 reads TGTGCCAGCAGCCGCCGGACAGGGAACACCGGGGAGCTGTTTTTT. It translates to CASSRRTGNTGELFF. The chain combines TRBV9 with TRBJ2-2, with TRBD1 identical over 7 bases. CDR3 length: 15 amino acids. Germline V CDR1 and CDR2: SGDLS, YYNGEE. The J segment lost 1 base and the V segment lost 4 bases, leaving 4 bases of the junction unmatched.

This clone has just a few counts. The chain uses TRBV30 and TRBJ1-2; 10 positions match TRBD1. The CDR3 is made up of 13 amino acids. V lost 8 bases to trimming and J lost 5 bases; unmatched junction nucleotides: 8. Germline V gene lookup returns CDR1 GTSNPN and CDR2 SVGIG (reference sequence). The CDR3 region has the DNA TGTGCCCGCCGGGACAGGGGAGGATATGGCTACACCTTC. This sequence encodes CARRDRGGYGYTF.

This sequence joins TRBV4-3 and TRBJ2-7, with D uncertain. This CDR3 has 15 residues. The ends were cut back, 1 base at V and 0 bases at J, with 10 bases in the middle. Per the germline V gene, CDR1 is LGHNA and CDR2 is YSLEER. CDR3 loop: CASSQGVRSSYEQYF. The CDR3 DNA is TGCGCCAGCAGCCAAGGGGTAAGGAGCTCCTACGAGCAGTACTTC.

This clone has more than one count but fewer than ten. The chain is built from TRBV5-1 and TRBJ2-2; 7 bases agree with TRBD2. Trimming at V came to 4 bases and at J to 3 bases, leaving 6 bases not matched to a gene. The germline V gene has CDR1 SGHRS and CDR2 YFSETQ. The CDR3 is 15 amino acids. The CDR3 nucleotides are TGCGCCAGCAGCCTACAAGCGGGATACACCGGGGAGCTGTTTTTT. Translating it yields CASSLQAGYTGELFF. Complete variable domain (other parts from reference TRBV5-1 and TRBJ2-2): KAGVTQTPRYLIKTRGQQVTLSCSPISGHRSVSWYQQTPGQGLQFLFEYFSETQRNKGNFPGRFSGRQFSNSRSEMNVSTLELGDSALYLCASSLQAGYTGELFFGEGSRLTVL.

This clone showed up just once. The chain's CDR3 is CASSTYTGAGANVLTF. CDR3 sequence (DNA): TGTGCCAGTAGTACTTATACAGGGGCTGGGGCCAACGTCCTGACTTTC. This chain uses TRBV19 with TRBJ2-6, with 7 bases identical to TRBD1. The CDR3 has 16 residues. The trim removed 4 bases at V and 2 bases at J, leaving 5 bases unmatched. Germline V gene lookup returns CDR1 LNHDA and CDR2 SQIVND (reference sequence).